A single sample is the source of the 15 T cell receptor beta chains below, sequenced in a study of cytomegalovirus exposure and HLA in healthy donors (dated by TCRdb to about 2017). The method was the immunoSEQ multiplex PCR assay. For the multiplex PCR, a mixture combining 60 forward primers for TCR Vbeta segments and 13 reverse primers for TCR Jbeta segments was used. Not all clones reach the TCRdb copy of this immuneACCESS table, which keeps in-frame sequences only. Checked studies attribute under half of the gap to unresolved V genes and leave the rest unexplained. The sample table contains about 160,000 clones; only one count was recorded for almost 80% of them. 1.4% to 1.5% of the sample comes from the top ten. Sequenced sample: PBMCs. The receptors here all came from a male donor in good health and CMV-seronegative.

This chain uses TRBV11-3 with TRBJ2-5; 10 positions match TRBD1. Trimming removed 5 bases from V and 2 bases from J; junction bases left unmatched: 5. Germline V gene data show CDR1 as SGHNT and CDR2 as YENEEA. The CDR3 is 15 residues long. The CDR3, as DNA: TGTGCCAGCAGCCGACAGGGGGCAACACAAGAGACCCAGTACTTC. Amino acids: CASSRQGATQETQYF.

The chain uses TRBV7-2 and TRBJ2-1; 10 nucleotides agree with TRBD1. Germline lookup yields CDR1 SGHTA and CDR2 FQGNSA. Germline trimming cut 3 bases from V and 8 bases from J; bases unmatched to any gene: 7. There are 15 residues in the CDR3. Here the CDR3 DNA reads TGTGCCAGCAGCTTCCGGGACAGGGGAGGGTATGAGCAGTTCTTC. It translates to CASSFRDRGGYEQFF.

This clone was seen at least ten times. This sequence joins TRBV4-3 and TRBJ2-7; 11 positions match TRBD2. This CDR3 has 15 residues. Germline V lookup: CDR1 LGHNA, CDR2 YSLEER. With V trimmed by 2 bases and J by 3 bases, 3 bases remained unmatched. In DNA, the CDR3 is TGCGCCAGCAGCCAACTAGCGGGGGGCCTCTACGAGCAGTACTTC. Its translation: CASSQLAGGLYEQYF.

The chain has TRBV19 and TRBJ2-2, with D perhaps TRBD1 (6 bases). CDR3 size: 15 residues. Germline V gives CDR1 LNHDA, CDR2 SQIVND (reference sequence). V shed 1 base and J shed 7 bases, with 13 bases lying between them. The CDR3 DNA follows: TGTGCCAGTAGTATAGGGGTGAACAGGGACGGGGAGCTGTTTTTT. Its protein is CASSIGVNRDGELFF.

J is TRBJ2-3 and V is TRBV9, with 8 positions matching TRBD2. The trim removed 0 bases at V and 0 bases at J, leaving 6 bases unmatched. The CDR3 has 17 amino acids. CDR1 and CDR2 (germline): SGDLS, YYNGEE. The CDR3 loop reads CASSVEQSGSSTDTQYF. In DNA form, the CDR3 reads TGTGCCAGCAGCGTAGAACAGAGCGGGAGTAGCACAGATACGCAGTATTTT.

The gene calls are TRBV5-4 and TRBJ2-1; 10 nucleotides agree with TRBD2. The junction had 7 bases not matched to a gene; V was cut back by 5 bases and J by 5 bases. From germline, CDR1 is SGHNT and CDR2 YYREEE (reference sequence). The CDR3 is made up of 15 amino acids. CDR3 loop: CASRTSGGANNEQFF. In DNA, the CDR3 is TGTGCCAGCAGGACCAGCGGGGGGGCGAACAATGAGCAGTTCTTC.

This chain connects TRBV7-3 to TRBJ2-2, with D perhaps TRBD1 (5 bases). Per germline, CDR1 SGHTA and CDR2 FQGTGA. The germline V and J ends were trimmed by 5 bases and 5 bases, with 9 bases remaining between them. This CDR3 is 13 amino acids long. The CDR3 sequence: CASSPQGTGELFF. The CDR3 DNA follows: TGTGCCAGCAGCCCCCAGGGAACCGGGGAGCTGTTTTTT.

This chain connects TRBV30 to TRBJ2-7, with D possibly TRBD1 on 6 matching bases. The CDR3 extends over 15 amino acids. Germline lookup yields CDR1 GTSNPN and CDR2 SVGIG (reference sequence). With 1 base removed from V and 0 bases from J, the gap between germline ends came to 13 bases. The CDR3 protein is CAWSALQGSSYEQYF. The CDR3 bases are TGTGCCTGGAGTGCCCTCCAGGGGTCCTCCTACGAGCAGTACTTC.

The chain couples TRBV5-4 to TRBJ2-4; D might be TRBD2 (7 bases). V gave up 0 bases and J gave up 6 bases, with 10 bases separating them. Germline V gene sequence: CDR1 SGHNT, CDR2 YYREEE (reference sequence). CDR3 length equals 14 residues. The CDR3 region is CASSLDREGNIQYF. The CDR3 nucleotides are TGTGCCAGCAGCTTGGACAGGGAGGGAAACATTCAGTACTTC.

This clone was observed a handful of times. The chain's CDR3 is CASSVGRWGAGGTDTQYF. DNA for the CDR3: TGTGCCAGCAGCGTAGGGCGATGGGGGGCGGGAGGCACAGATACGCAGTATTTT. The chain joins TRBV9 to TRBJ2-3; the D gene is possibly TRBD2 (7 bases). The CDR3 is 18 amino acids. Germline V lookup: CDR1 SGDLS, CDR2 YYNGEE. With 0 bases removed from V and 1 base from J, the gap between germline ends came to 18 bases.

This chain joins TRBV6-1 and TRBJ1-1; TRBD1 matches 8 bases. The CDR3 loop spans 17 amino acids. V was clipped by 8 bases and J by 0 bases; unmatched bases: 14. CDR1 is MNHNS, CDR2 SASEGT, per germline. Here the CDR3 DNA reads TGTGCCAGCGGTGGGGGGTACCGGGACAGGCTGAACACTGAAGCTTTCTTT. This translates into CASGGGYRDRLNTEAFF.

This clone was seen a single time. V is TRBV7-9 and J is TRBJ1-2; 7 bases fit TRBD1. The CDR3 consists of 15 residues. The germline V gene encodes CDR1 SEHNR and CDR2 FQNEAQ (reference sequence). The J segment lost 6 bases and the V segment lost 1 base, leaving 8 bases of the junction unmatched. CDR3 bases: TGTGCCAGCAGCTTAGGGTCAGGGGGACTCCATGGCTACACCTTC. Protein: CASSLGSGGLHGYTF.

This clone has just one count. J is TRBJ1-2 and V is TRBV19; 10 bases fit TRBD1. The junction had 7 bases not matched to a gene; V was cut back by 7 bases and J by 5 bases. Looked up from germline, CDR1 is LNHDA and CDR2 is SQIVND (reference sequence). The CDR3 has 14 amino acids. CDR3 DNA sequence: TGTGCCAGTATTCCCGGGACAGGGGTATATGGCTACACCTTC. Protein: CASIPGTGVYGYTF.

The rearrangement joins TRBV27 to TRBJ2-7, with TRBD2 matching 8 bases. Germline-derived CDR1 and CDR2 are MNHEY and SMNVEV (reference sequence). V lost 5 bases to trimming and J lost 2 bases; unmatched junction nucleotides: 14. CDR3 length equals 17 residues. The CDR3 region is CASSRGTRSGGTYEQYF. CDR3 nucleotide sequence: TGTGCCAGCAGTAGAGGGACAAGAAGCGGGGGAACCTACGAGCAGTACTTC.

This chain connects TRBV2 to TRBJ2-5, with no clear D. The CDR3 sequence is 12 residues long. Germline V gene lookup returns CDR1 SNHLY and CDR2 FYNNEI. V lost 10 bases and J 1 base, leaving 10 bases between the germline ends. The CDR3 DNA follows: TGTGCCACAGCGTGGAGCCAAGAGACCCAGTACTTC. This encodes CATAWSQETQYF.